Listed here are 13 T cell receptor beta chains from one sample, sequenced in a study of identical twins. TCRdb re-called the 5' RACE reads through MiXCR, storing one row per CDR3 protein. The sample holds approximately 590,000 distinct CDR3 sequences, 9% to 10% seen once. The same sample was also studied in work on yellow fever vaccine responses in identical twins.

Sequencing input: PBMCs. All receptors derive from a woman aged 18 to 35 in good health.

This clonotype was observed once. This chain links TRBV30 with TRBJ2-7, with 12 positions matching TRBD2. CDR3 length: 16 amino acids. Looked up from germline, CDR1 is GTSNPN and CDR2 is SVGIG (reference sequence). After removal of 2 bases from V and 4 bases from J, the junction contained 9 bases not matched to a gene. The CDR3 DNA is TGTGCCTGGAGTTCGACTAGCGGGGGACCTTGGTACGAGCAGTACTTC. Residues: CAWSSTSGGPWYEQYF.

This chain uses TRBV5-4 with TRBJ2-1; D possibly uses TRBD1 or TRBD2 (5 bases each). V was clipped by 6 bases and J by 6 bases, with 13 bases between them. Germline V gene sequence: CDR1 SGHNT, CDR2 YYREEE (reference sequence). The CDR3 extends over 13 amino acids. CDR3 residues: CASTREPANEQFF. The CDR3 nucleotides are TGTGCCAGCACCAGGGAGCCCGCCAATGAGCAGTTCTTC.

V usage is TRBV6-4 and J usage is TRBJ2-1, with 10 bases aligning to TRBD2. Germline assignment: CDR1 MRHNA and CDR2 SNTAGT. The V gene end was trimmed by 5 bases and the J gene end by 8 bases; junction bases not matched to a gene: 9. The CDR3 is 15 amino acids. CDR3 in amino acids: CASSSGGAGNDEQFF. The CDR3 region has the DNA TGTGCCAGCAGTAGCGGGGGGGCCGGGAACGATGAGCAGTTCTTC.

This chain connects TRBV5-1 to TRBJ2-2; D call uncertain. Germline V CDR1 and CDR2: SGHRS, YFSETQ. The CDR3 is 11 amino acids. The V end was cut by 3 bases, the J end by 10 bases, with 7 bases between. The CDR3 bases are TGCGCCAGCAGCTCGGCCATGGAGCTGTTTTTT. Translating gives CASSSAMELFF. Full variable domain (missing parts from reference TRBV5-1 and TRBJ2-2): KAGVTQTPRYLIKTRGQQVTLSCSPISGHRSVSWYQQTPGQGLQFLFEYFSETQRNKGNFPGRFSGRQFSNSRSEMNVSTLELGDSALYLCASSSAMELFFGEGSRLTVL.

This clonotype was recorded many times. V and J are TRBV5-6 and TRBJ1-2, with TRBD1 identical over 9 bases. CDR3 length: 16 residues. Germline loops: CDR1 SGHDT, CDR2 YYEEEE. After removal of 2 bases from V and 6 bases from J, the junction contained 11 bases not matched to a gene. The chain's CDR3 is CASSFQGRDRVDGYTF. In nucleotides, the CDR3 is TGTGCCAGCAGCTTTCAAGGCCGGGACAGGGTGGATGGCTACACCTTC. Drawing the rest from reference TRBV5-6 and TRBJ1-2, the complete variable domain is DAGVTQSPTHLIKTRGQQVTLRCSPKSGHDTVSWYQQALGQGPQFIFQYYEEEERQRGNFPDRFSGHQFPNYSSELNVNALLLGDSALYLCASSFQGRDRVDGYTFGSGTRLTVV.

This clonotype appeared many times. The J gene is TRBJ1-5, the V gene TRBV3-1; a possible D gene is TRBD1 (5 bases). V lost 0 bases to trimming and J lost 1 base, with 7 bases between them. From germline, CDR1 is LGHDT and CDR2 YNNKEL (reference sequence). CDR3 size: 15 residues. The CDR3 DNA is TGTGCCAGCAGCCAAGAATGGGACAGCAATCAGCCCCAGCATTTT. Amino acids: CASSQEWDSNQPQHF.

For the CDR3, the DNA is TGTGCCAGCAGCTTAGTACCTAGCGGGGGGTTCTACAATGAGCAGTTCTTC. Translated: CASSLVPSGGFYNEQFF. This chain connects TRBV7-3 to TRBJ2-1; 11 bases agree with TRBD2. The CDR3 has 17 amino acids. Unmatched junction bases numbered 6, after V lost 2 bases and J lost 3 bases. Germline V gives CDR1 SGHTA, CDR2 FQGTGA.

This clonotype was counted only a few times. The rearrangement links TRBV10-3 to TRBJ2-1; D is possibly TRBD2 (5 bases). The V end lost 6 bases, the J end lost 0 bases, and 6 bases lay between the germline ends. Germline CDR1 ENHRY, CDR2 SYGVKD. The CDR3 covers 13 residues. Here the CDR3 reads CAISGVSYNEQFF. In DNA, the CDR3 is TGTGCCATCAGCGGGGTCTCCTACAATGAGCAGTTCTTC.

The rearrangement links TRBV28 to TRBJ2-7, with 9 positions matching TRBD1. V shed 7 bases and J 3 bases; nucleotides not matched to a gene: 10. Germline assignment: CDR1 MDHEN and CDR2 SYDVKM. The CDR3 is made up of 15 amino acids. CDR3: CASITMGTGFYEQYF. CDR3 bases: TGTGCCAGCATCACTATGGGGACAGGGTTCTACGAGCAGTACTTC.

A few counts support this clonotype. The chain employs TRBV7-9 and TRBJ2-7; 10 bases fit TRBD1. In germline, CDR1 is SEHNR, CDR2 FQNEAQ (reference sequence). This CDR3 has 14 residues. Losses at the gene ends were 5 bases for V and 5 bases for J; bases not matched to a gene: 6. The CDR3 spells CASSHRDRGNEQYF. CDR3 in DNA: TGTGCCAGCAGCCACCGGGACAGGGGAAACGAGCAGTACTTC.

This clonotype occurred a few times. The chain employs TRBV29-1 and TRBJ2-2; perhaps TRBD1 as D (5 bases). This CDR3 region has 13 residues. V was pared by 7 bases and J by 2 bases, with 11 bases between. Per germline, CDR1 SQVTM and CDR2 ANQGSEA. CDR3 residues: CSGGQVNTGELFF. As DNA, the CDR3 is TGCAGCGGGGGCCAAGTCAACACCGGGGAGCTGTTTTTT.

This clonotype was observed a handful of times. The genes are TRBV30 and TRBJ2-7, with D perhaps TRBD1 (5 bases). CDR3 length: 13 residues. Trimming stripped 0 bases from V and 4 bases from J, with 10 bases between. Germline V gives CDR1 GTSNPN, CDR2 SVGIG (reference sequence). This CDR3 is CAWSVQGAYEQYF. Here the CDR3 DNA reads TGTGCCTGGAGTGTACAAGGGGCTTACGAGCAGTACTTC.

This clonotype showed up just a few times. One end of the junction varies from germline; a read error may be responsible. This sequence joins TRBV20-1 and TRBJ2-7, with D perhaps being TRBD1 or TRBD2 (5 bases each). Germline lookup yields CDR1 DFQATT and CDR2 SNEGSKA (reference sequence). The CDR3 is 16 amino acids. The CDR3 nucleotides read TGCTGTGCTAGACCAACGGGACGGGCCTTAACCTACGAGCAGTACTTC. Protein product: CCARPTGRALTYEQYF.